These 14 T cell receptor beta chains were all obtained from the same sample, sequenced in a study of shared clonotypes between healthy human individuals. Sequencing was performed with immunoSEQ multiplex PCR; in TCRdb, only in-frame clones are kept and a portion is missing. Here the sample spans 1.6 million or so clones, about 98.5% being singletons. Sequenced sample: naive CD4+ T cells sorted from blood. Specified subset: CD45RA+ positively selected. The receptors originated from a man younger than 40 in good health.

The chain employs TRBV27 and TRBJ2-5; 11 bases are a match to TRBD2. Losses at the gene ends were 6 bases for V and 5 bases for J; bases not matched to a gene: 5. CDR1 is MNHEY, CDR2 SMNVEV, per germline (reference sequence). CDR3 length: 14 residues. The CDR3 DNA is TGTGCCAGCAGGCTAGCGGGAGGTTTTGAGACCCAGTACTTC. Translation gives CASRLAGGFETQYF.

The chain uses TRBV7-2 and TRBJ1-5; D ambiguous. With 2 bases removed from V and 0 bases from J, the gap between germline ends came to 8 bases. The CDR3 is 15 residues long. The V gene's germline CDR1 is SGHTA and CDR2 FQGNSA. The CDR3 DNA is TGTGCCAGCAGCTTATACTTAGATAGCAATCAGCCCCAGCATTTT. The encoded protein is CASSLYLDSNQPQHF.

This rearrangement joins TRBV27 to TRBJ2-1; TRBD2 matches 14 bases. The CDR3 length is 18 residues. Germline V gives CDR1 MNHEY, CDR2 SMNVEV (reference sequence). Losses at the gene ends were 5 bases for V and 5 bases for J; bases not matched to a gene: 11. The CDR3 coding sequence is TGTGCCAGCAGTCGACCCAGGACTAGCGGGAGGTTCCACAATGAGCAGTTCTTC. Amino acid sequence: CASSRPRTSGRFHNEQFF.

The sample holds one count of this clone. The chain uses TRBV5-4 and TRBJ1-1; 9 bases align to TRBD1. The CDR3 covers 15 residues. Germline V gene lookup returns CDR1 SGHNT and CDR2 YYREEE (reference sequence). With 2 bases clipped from V and 7 bases from J, the junction kept 9 bases outside the gene matches. Here the CDR3 DNA reads TGTGCCAGCAGCTTTCCGGGACAGGGAGGATATGAAGCTTTCTTT. Amino acids: CASSFPGQGGYEAFF.

The rearrangement links TRBV7-2 to TRBJ1-5; tentatively, D is TRBD1 (5 bases). V lost 4 bases and J lost 0, with 10 bases in between. Germline V lookup: CDR1 SGHTA, CDR2 FQGNSA. The CDR3 runs 15 residues. This CDR3 reads CASSSSGASNQPQHF. CDR3 sequence (DNA): TGTGCCAGCAGCTCCTCCGGGGCTAGCAATCAGCCCCAGCATTTT.

Comment on this clone: This sample includes further DNA sequences coding for the same CDR3. The chain joins TRBV5-1 to TRBJ1-2, with 9 bases aligning to TRBD1. J gave up 4 bases and V 4 bases, and 2 bases lay outside the gene matches. Germline CDR1 and CDR2: SGHRS and YFSETQ. This CDR3 spans 13 amino acids. CDR3 loop: CASSRDRVYGYTF. CDR3 sequence (DNA): TGCGCCAGCAGCAGGGACAGGGTCTATGGCTACACCTTC. Filled out from reference TRBV5-1 and TRBJ1-2, the complete variable domain reads KAGVTQTPRYLIKTRGQQVTLSCSPISGHRSVSWYQQTPGQGLQFLFEYFSETQRNKGNFPGRFSGRQFSNSRSEMNVSTLELGDSALYLCASSRDRVYGYTFGSGTRLTVV.

The chain joins TRBV7-2 to TRBJ2-7, with 7 bases fitting TRBD1. The germline gives CDR1 SGHTA, CDR2 FQGNSA. The CDR3 length is 14 residues. With V trimmed by 1 base and J by 2 bases, 2 bases remained unmatched. The CDR3 sequence: CASSLGGQTYEQYF. The CDR3 coding sequence is TGTGCCAGCAGCTTAGGGGGACAGACCTACGAGCAGTACTTC. The whole variable domain, filled in from reference TRBV7-2 and TRBJ2-7, reads GAGVSQSPSNKVTEKGKDVELRCDPISGHTALYWYRQSLGQGLEFLIYFQGNSAPDKSGLPSDRFSAERTGGSVSTLTIQRTQQEDSAVYLCASSLGGQTYEQYFGPGTRLTVT.

This rearrangement joins TRBV28 to TRBJ2-1; tentative D call: TRBD1 (6 bases). Per the germline V gene, CDR1 is MDHEN and CDR2 is SYDVKM. This CDR3 has 13 residues. Trimming stripped 5 bases from V and 6 bases from J, with 11 bases between. As DNA, the CDR3 is TGTGCCAGCAGTACGACAGGCACCAATGAGCAGTTCTTC. This codes for CASSTTGTNEQFF.

The rearrangement joins TRBV7-2 to TRBJ2-5; D is undetermined. The CDR3 contains 15 residues. The ends were cut back, 6 bases at V and 3 bases at J, with 17 bases in the middle. Germline assignment: CDR1 SGHTA and CDR2 FQGNSA. CDR3 residues: CASRVHLSRKETQYF. The CDR3 DNA reads as TGTGCCAGCAGGGTCCACCTATCCAGAAAAGAGACCCAGTACTTC.

This chain joins TRBV27 and TRBJ1-5, with 7 bases aligning to TRBD1. Germline CDR1 is MNHEY and CDR2 is SMNVEV (reference sequence). V trimming: 5 bases; J trimming: 3 bases; junction bases outside the gene matches: 13. This CDR3 comprises 17 residues. CDR3 in amino acids: CASSETLGGAANQPQHF. The CDR3 DNA follows: TGTGCCAGCAGTGAAACGTTAGGGGGCGCCGCCAATCAGCCCCAGCATTTT.

The V gene is TRBV4-1, the J gene TRBJ2-3, with D possibly matching TRBD1 (5 bases). V lost 1 base and J 2 bases, leaving 16 bases between the germline ends. The V gene's germline CDR1 is MGHRA and CDR2 YSYEKL. There are 17 residues in the CDR3. For the CDR3, the DNA is TGCGCCAGCAGCCAAGCCAGGGCTGGGGAAAACACAGATACGCAGTATTTT. Translated, it gives CASSQARAGENTDTQYF.

The chain couples TRBV6-1 to TRBJ2-2, with 7 bases matching TRBD1. CDR3 length: 15 residues. Trimming cost V 2 bases and J 4 bases; bases outside gene matches: 4. Germline CDR1 is MNHNS and CDR2 is SASEGT. The CDR3 DNA is TGTGCCAGCAGTGAATACAGGGGTAGCACCGGGGAGCTGTTTTTT. This encodes CASSEYRGSTGELFF.

Regarding this clone: The CDR3 does not close with the conserved phenylalanine or tryptophan, likely indicating a read error. No DNA is shown, since the ends of the CDR3 on it are uncertain; the CDR3 is the one TCRdb lists. The rearrangement uses TRBV6-4 and TRBJ1-4. The germline V gene has CDR1 MRHNA and CDR2 SNTAGT. Ends included, the CDR3 has 11 residues. The CDR3 sequence: CASSEPRFPPV.

The chain combines TRBV9 with TRBJ2-3; no clear D gene. From germline, CDR1 is SGDLS and CDR2 YYNGEE. The CDR3 consists of 14 residues. The ends were cut back, 0 bases at V and 2 bases at J, with 7 bases in the middle. The CDR3 here is CASSVGRTTDTQYF. DNA of the CDR3: TGTGCCAGCAGCGTAGGGCGGACCACAGATACGCAGTATTTT.